This TCR beta chain came from a study of spatial heterogeneity in lung cancer. Overall study: Alpha-chain sequences were consistently detected in smaller numbers than beta-chain sequences. The average appearance count of each unique TCR and UMI combination in raw reads was more than eight.

Comment on this clonotype: With the library built for alpha chains, this beta chain is off target and its frequency is not meaningful.

Unique molecular identifiers tagged every individual TCR cDNA molecule. One entry per CDR3 protein results from TCRdb running MiXCR on the 5' RACE reads. The data show roughly 11,000 distinct CDR3 sequences, around 4% seen once. As for time point: sample taken at primary tumor resection. Unsorted tumor, nontumor lung tissue or cryopreserved PBMC supplied the whole RNA. Untreated early-stage non-small cell lung cancer patients, around 70 in total, were the donors. This CDR3 contains 15 residues. V lost 1 base and J 2 bases, leaving 9 bases between the germline ends. Germline CDR1 and CDR2: SGHRS and YFSETQ.

This receptor was taken from a male donor with early-stage non-small cell lung cancer. The V call is TRBV5-1, the J call TRBJ2-2; possible D gene TRBD1, 5 bases. This sample comprised normal lung tissue next to the tumor, obtained at surgery. The CDR3 protein is CASSLTDTNTGELFF. As DNA, the CDR3 is TGCGCCAGCAGCTTGACGGACACTAACACCGGGGAGCTGTTTTTT.